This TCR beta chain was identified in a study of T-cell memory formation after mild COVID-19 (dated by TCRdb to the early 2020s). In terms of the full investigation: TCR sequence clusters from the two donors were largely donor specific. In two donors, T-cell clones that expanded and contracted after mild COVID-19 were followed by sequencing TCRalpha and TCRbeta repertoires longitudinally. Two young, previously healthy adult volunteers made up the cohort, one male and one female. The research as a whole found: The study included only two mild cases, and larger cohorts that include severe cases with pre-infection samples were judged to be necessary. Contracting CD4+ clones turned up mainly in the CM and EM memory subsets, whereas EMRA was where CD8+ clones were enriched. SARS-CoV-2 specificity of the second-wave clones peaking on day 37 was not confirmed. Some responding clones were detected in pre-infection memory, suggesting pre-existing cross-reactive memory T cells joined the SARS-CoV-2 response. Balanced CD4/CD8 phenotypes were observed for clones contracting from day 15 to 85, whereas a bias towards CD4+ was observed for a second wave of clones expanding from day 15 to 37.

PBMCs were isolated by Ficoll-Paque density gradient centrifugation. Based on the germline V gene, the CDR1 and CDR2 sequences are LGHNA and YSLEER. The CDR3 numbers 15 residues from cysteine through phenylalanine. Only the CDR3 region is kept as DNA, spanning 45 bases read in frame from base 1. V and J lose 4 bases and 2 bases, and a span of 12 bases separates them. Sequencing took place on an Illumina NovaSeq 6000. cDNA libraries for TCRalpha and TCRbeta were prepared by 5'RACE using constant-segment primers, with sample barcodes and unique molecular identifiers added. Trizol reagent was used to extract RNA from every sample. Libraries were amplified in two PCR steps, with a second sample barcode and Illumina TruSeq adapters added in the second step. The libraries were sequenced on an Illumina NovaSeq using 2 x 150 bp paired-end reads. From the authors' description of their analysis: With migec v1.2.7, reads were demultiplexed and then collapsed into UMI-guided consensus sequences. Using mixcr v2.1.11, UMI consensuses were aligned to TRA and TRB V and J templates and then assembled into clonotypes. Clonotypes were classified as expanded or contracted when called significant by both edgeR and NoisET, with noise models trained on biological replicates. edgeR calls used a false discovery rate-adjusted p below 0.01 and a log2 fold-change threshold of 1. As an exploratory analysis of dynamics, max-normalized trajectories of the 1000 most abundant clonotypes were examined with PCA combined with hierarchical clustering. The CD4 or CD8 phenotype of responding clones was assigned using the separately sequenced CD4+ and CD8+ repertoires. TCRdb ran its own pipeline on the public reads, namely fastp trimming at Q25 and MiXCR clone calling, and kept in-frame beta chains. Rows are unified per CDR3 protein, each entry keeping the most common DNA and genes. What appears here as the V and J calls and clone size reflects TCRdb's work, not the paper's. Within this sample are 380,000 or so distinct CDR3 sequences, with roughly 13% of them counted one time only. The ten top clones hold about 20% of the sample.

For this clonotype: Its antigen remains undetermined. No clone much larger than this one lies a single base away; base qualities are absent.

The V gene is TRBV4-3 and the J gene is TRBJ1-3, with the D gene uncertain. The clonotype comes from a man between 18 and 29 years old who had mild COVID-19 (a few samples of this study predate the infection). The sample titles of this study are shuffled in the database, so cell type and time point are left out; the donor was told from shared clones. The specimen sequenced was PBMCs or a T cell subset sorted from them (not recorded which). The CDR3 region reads CASSLTRLTGNTIYF. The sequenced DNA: TGCGCCAGCAGCCTGACTCGACTAACTGGAAACACCATATATTTT.